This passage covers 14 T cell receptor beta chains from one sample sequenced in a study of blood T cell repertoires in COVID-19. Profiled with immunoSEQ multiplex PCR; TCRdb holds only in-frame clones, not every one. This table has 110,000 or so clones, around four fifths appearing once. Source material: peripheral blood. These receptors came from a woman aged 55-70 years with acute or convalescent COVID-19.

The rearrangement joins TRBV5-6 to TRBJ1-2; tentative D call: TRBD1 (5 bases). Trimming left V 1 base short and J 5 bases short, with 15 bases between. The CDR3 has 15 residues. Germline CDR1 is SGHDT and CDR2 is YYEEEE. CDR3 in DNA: TGTGCCAGCAGCTTGTACGCAGGGATGGGGTATGGCTACACCTTC. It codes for CASSLYAGMGYGYTF.

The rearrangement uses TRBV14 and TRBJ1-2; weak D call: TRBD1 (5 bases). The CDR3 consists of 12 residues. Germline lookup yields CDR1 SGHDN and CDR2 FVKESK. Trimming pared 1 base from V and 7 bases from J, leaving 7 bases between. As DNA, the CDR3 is TGTGCCAGCAGCCAAGTAGGGGTTGGCTACACCTTC. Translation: CASSQVGVGYTF.

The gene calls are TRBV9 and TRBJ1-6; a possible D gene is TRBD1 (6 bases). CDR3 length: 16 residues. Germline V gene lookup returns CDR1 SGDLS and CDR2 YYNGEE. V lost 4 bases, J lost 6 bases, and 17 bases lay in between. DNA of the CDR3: TGTGCCAGCAGCCTGGGGGCCCAAGTCCTTAATTCACCCCTCCACTTT. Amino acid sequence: CASSLGAQVLNSPLHF.

The CDR3 spells CASSQARSAYGYTF. CDR3 DNA sequence: TGTGCCAGCAGCCAAGCTAGAAGCGCCTATGGCTACACCTTC. V usage is TRBV3-1 (or the pseudogene TRBV3-2) and J usage is TRBJ1-2; D uncertain. Germline CDR1 reads LGHDT; CDR2 reads YNNKEL (reference sequence). Trimming removed 1 base from V and 4 bases from J, with 10 bases in between. CDR3 length equals 14 residues.

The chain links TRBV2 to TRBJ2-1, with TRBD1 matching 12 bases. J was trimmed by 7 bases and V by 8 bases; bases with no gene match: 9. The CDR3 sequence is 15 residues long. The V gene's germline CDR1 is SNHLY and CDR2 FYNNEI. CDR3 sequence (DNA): TGTGCCAGCTCAGGGGACAGGGGGCGTTGGAATGAGCAGTTCTTC. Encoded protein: CASSGDRGRWNEQFF.

CDR3 amino acids: CASSLSSQGHTEAFF. In DNA form, the CDR3 reads TGTGCCAGCAGCCTTTCATCGCAGGGCCACACTGAAGCTTTCTTT. The chain couples TRBV3-1 (or the pseudogene TRBV3-2) to TRBJ1-1; D may be TRBD1 (5 bases). Germline lookup yields CDR1 LGHDT and CDR2 YNNKEL (reference sequence). V was trimmed by 4 bases and J by 3 bases, leaving 15 bases between them. The CDR3 loop spans 15 amino acids.

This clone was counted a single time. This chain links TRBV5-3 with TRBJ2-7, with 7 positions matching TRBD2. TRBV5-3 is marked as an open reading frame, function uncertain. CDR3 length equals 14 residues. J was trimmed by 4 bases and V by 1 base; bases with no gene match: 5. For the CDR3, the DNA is TGTGCCAGAAGCTTGTCTGGGAGGGTATACGAGCAGTACTTC. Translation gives CARSLSGRVYEQYF.

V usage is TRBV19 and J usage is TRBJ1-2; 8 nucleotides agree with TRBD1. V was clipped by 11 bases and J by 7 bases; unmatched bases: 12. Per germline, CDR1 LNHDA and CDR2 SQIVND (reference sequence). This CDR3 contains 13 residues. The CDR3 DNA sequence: TGTGCCGCCACCAGGACAGGGTACCGTGGCTACACCTTC. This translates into CAATRTGYRGYTF.

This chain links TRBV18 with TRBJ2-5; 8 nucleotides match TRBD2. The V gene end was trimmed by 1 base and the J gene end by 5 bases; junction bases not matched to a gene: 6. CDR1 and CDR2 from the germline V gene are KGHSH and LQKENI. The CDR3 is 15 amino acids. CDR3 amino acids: CASSPLSGSPETQYF. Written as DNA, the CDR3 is TGTGCCAGCTCACCACTGAGCGGGAGCCCCGAGACCCAGTACTTC. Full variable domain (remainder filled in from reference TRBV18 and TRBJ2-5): NAGVMQNPRHLVRRRGQEARLRCSPMKGHSHVYWYRQLPEEGLKFMVYLQKENIIDESGMPKERFSAEFPKEGPSILRIQQVVRGDSAAYFCASSPLSGSPETQYFGPGTRLLVL.

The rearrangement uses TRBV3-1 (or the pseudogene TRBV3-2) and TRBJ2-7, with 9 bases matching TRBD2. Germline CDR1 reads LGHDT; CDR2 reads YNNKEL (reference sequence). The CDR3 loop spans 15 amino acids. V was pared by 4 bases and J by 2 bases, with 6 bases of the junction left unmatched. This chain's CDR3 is CASSRVAGVAYEQYF. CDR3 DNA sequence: TGTGCCAGCAGCCGAGTAGCGGGGGTGGCCTACGAGCAGTACTTC.

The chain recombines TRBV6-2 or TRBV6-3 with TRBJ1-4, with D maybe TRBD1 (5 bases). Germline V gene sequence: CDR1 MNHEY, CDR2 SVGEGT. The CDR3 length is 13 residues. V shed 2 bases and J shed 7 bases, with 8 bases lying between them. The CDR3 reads CASSYLDSEKLFF. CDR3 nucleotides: TGTGCCAGCAGTTACCTCGACAGTGAAAAACTGTTTTTT.

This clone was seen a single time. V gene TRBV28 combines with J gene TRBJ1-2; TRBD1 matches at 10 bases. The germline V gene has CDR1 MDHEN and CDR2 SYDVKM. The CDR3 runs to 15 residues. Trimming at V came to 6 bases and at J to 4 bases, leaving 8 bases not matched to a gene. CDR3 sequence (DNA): TGTGCCAGCAGAGGGGACAGGGGATTCTTCTATGGCTACACCTTC. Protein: CASRGDRGFFYGYTF.

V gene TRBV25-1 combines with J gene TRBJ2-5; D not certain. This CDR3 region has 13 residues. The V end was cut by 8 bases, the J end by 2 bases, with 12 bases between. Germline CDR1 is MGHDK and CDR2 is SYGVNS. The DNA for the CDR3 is TGTGCCAGCGGGCGAAGCCCACAAGAGACCCAGTACTTC. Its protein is CASGRSPQETQYF.

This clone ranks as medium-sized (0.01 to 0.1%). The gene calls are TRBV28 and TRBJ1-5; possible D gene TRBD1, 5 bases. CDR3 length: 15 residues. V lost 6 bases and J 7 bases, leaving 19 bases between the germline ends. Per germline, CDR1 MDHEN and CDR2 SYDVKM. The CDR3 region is CASSSPSGGNQPQHF. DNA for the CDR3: TGTGCCAGCAGCAGCCCTTCCGGGGGGAACCAGCCCCAGCATTTT.